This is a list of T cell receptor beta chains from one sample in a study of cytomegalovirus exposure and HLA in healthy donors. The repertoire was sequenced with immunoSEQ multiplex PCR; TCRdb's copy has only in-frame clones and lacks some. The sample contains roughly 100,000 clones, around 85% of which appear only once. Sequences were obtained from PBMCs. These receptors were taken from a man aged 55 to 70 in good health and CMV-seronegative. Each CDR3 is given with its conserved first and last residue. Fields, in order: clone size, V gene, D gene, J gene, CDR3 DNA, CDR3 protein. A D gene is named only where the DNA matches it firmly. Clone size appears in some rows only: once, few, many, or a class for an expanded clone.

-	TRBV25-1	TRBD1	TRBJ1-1	TGTGCCAGCAGTCCACCGGACAGGGGGGCCACTGAAGCTTTCTTT	CASSPPDRGATEAFF
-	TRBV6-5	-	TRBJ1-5	TGTGCCAGCAGTTACGACGGGAATCAGCCCCAGCATTTT	CASSYDGNQPQHF
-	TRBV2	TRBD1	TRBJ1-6	TGTGGATCAACACAGGGCACCGGGGGACAGGGTAATTCACCCCTCCACTTT	CGSTQGTGGQGNSPLHF
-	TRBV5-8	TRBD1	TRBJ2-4	TGTGCCAGCAGCCAAAACAGGGGGAACATTCAGTACTTC	CASSQNRGNIQYF
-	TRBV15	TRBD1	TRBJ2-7	TGTGCCACCAGCCCGGGGACAGGGAGAGCCTACGAGCAGTACTTC	CATSPGTGRAYEQYF
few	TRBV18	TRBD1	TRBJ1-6	TGTGCCAGCTCACCATCGACAGGGGTGAATTCACCCCTCCACTTT	CASSPSTGVNSPLHF
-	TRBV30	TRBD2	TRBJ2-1	TGTGCCTGGAGCCGGGTTGGACTAGCGGGGTCCAATGAGCAGTTCTTC	CAWSRVGLAGSNEQFF
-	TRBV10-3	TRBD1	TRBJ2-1	TGTGCCATCAGTGGGACAGGGGCGCGGGTCGGCAATGAGCAGTTCTTC	CAISGTGARVGNEQFF
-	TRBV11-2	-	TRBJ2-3	TGTGCCAGCAGCTTGTACGTAGAGACAGATACGCAGTATTTT	CASSLYVETDTQYF
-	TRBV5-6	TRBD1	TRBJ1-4	TGTGCCAGCAGCTTGGCCCGAGGGACAGGGAGAGAAAAACTGTTTTTT	CASSLARGTGREKLFF
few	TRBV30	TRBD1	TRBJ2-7	TGTGCCTGGAGTACAGGGGGAAGCTCCTACGAGCAGTACTTC	CAWSTGGSSYEQYF
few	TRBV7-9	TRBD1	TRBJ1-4	TGTGCCAGCAGCTTAGCGGCCCCAGGGGGTAACGAAAAACTGTTTTTT	CASSLAAPGGNEKLFF
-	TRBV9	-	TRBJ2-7	TGTGCCAGCAGCGGGGGGGGCCACAGTTGGGTCGCCGAGCAGTACTTC	CASSGGGHSWVAEQYF
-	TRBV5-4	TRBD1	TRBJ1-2	TGTGCCAGCAGCCCACGGACAGGGGGGCACGATGGCTACACCTTC	CASSPRTGGHDGYTF
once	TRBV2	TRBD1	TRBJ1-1	TGTGCCAGCAGGCGGGGACAGGGGTGGGCTTTCTTT	CASRRGQGWAFF
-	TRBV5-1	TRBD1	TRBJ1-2	TGCGCCAGCACAGCTCAGGGGGACTATGGCTACACCTTC	CASTAQGDYGYTF
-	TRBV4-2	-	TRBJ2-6	TGTGCCAGCAGCCAAGATGTAGCCTCTGGGGCCAACGTCCTGACTTTC	CASSQDVASGANVLTF
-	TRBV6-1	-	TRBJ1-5	TGTGCCAGCAGTGATAACAGGAATCAGCCCCAGCATTTT	CASSDNRNQPQHF
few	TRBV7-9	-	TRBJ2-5	TGTGCCAGCAGCTTAAGCATGAGATTCAAAATGAAAGAGACCCAGTACTTC	CASSLSMRFKMKETQYF
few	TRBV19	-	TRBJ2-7	TGTGCCAGTAGTATAGGCCTTTCAGGGTCTGGCGAGCAGTACTTC	CASSIGLSGSGEQYF
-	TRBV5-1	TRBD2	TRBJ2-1	TGCGCCAGCCAGCGGGGTTACAATGAGCAGTTCTTC	CASQRGYNEQFF
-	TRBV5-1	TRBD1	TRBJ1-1	TGCGCCAGCAGCTTGGCAGGGGGCTTGACTGAAGCTTTCTTT	CASSLAGGLTEAFF
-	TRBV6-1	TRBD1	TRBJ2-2	TGTGCCAGCAGTGTTTTTCCAGGGGGCGCGGGGGAGCTGTTTTTT	CASSVFPGGAGELFF
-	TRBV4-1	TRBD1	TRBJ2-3	TGCGCCAGCAGCCAGGCCGGGACAGGGTATGCAGATACGCAGTATTTT	CASSQAGTGYADTQYF
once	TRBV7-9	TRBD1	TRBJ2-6	TGTGCCAGCAGCAACCGGGACAGGGGAAGGACTGGGGCCAACGTCCTGACTTTC	CASSNRDRGRTGANVLTF
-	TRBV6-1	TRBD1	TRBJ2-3	TGTGCCAGCAGGGAACATTGGGGACAGAGCACAGATACGCAGTATTTT	CASREHWGQSTDTQYF
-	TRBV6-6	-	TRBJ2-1	TGTGCCAGCAGTTCGAAAGGGGTGACCAATGAGCAGTTCTTC	CASSSKGVTNEQFF
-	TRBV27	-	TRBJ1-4	TGTGCCAGCAGTCCGACAGACCGTAATGAAAAACTGTTTTTT	CASSPTDRNEKLFF
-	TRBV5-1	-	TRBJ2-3	TGCGCCAGCAGCTTGGGGGGGCCCACAGATACGCAGTATTTT	CASSLGGPTDTQYF
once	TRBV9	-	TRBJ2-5	TGTGCCAGCAGCGTAGGAGCGGGTGCGATAGGAGAGACCCAGTACTTC	CASSVGAGAIGETQYF
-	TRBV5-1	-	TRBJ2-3	TGCGCCAGCAGCCTAGGATCCGCAGATACGCAGTATTTT	CASSLGSADTQYF
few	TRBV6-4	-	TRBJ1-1	TGTGCCAGCAGTGAAGGACTGTGGAGCACTGAAGCTTTCTTT	CASSEGLWSTEAFF
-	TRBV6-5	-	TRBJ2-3	TGTGCCAGCAACCCGCGGCTATCCACAGATACGCAGTATTTT	CASNPRLSTDTQYF
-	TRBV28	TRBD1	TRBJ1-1	TGTGCCAGCAGTTTAAGACAGGGGGCGTCCACTGAAGCTTTCTTT	CASSLRQGASTEAFF
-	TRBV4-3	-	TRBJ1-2	TGCGCCAGCAGCCAAGACAGCGGGTATTCGGGGTATGGCTACACCTTC	CASSQDSGYSGYGYTF
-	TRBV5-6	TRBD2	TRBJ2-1	TGTGCCAGCACCAGGACTAGGGTCGGTGAGCAGTTCTTC	CASTRTRVGEQFF
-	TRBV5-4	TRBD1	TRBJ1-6	TGTGCCAGCAGCTCAGGGGGCTATCGAAGCTCCTATAATTCACCCCTCCACTTT	CASSSGGYRSSYNSPLHF
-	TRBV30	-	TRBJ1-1	TGTGCCTGGAACCCACCTCGGTTGTCGAACACTGAAGCTTTCTTT	CAWNPPRLSNTEAFF
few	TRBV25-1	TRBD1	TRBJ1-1	TGTGCCAGCAGTCAGCAGACAGGGACTGAAGCTTTCTTT	CASSQQTGTEAFF
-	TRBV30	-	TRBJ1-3	TGTGCCTGGAGTCCCTTCGGGGGGCCGACTGGAAACACCATATATTTT	CAWSPFGGPTGNTIYF
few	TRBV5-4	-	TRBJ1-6	TGTGCCAGCAGCTTGTGGAGGGGGGGTTATTCACCCCTCCACTTT	CASSLWRGGYSPLHF
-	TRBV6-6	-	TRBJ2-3	TGTGCCAGCAGGTCCCGCCAGCGAGGAAATGAAGATACGCAGTATTTT	CASRSRQRGNEDTQYF
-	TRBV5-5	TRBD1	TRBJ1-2	TGTGCCAGCAGCTTGGCCCCGGGACAGCAAGGCGATGGCTACACCTTC	CASSLAPGQQGDGYTF
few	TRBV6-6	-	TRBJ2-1	TGTGCCACGGGGGGCGAAATTCCCAATGAGCAGTTCTTC	CATGGEIPNEQFF
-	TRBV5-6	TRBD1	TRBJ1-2	TGTGCCAGCAGCCCACCGATCGGGACAGGTGGTTCCTACACCTTC	CASSPPIGTGGSYTF
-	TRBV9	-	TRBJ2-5	TGTGCCAGCAGCGTAGCGAGTAACGGAGAGACCCAGTACTTC	CASSVASNGETQYF
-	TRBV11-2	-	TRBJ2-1	TGTGCCAGCAGCTTTCGGGGGTTCCAAAATGAGCAGTTCTTC	CASSFRGFQNEQFF
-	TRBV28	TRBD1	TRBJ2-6	TGTGCCAGCAGCCCCACCCCGGACAGGGCCGGTTCTGGGGCCAACGTCCTGACTTTC	CASSPTPDRAGSGANVLTF
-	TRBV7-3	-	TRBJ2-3	TGTGCCAGCAGCCTGCAGGGGGGAGCGACAGATACGCAGTATTTT	CASSLQGGATDTQYF
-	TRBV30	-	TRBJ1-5	TGTGCCTGGAGTCAGGATAGCAATCAGCCCCAGCATTTT	CAWSQDSNQPQHF
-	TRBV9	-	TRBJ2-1	TGTGCCAGCAGCGTAGGGGCTGGGGGGTACAATGAGCAGTTCTTC	CASSVGAGGYNEQFF
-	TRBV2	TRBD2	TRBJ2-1	TGTGCCAGCAGTGTATATAGCGGGGGGGCCGGGGGTTCCTACAATGAGCAGTTCTTC	CASSVYSGGAGGSYNEQFF
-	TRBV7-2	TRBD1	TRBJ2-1	TGTGCCAGCAGCCACCTGACAGGGGGCGTAGGGGGTGAGCAGTTCTTC	CASSHLTGGVGGEQFF
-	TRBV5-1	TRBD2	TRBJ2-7	TGCGCCAGCAGCTTACTAGCGGGGGGTACCGAGCAGTACTTC	CASSLLAGGTEQYF
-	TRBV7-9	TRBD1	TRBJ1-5	TGTGCCAGCAGTCCGGACAGGGAAGTGGGTCAGCCCCAGCATTTT	CASSPDREVGQPQHF
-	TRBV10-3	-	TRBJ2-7	TGTGCCATCAGGCGGACAGCCGGCTCCTACGAGCAGTACTTC	CAIRRTAGSYEQYF
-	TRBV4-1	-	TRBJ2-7	TGCGCCAGCAGTCAGCGGGTCCTCCCCGGCGAGCAGTACTTC	CASSQRVLPGEQYF
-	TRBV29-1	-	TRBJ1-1	TGCAGCGTTGAAATAACTTCAAGAAACACTGAAGCTTTCTTT	CSVEITSRNTEAFF
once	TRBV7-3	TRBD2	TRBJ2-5	TGTGCCAGCAGCCGCGCGGGACTAGCGGGGGAGACCCAGTACTTC	CASSRAGLAGETQYF